The 14 T cell receptor beta chains reported below all come from one sample, sequenced in a study of T cells in Graves' hyperthyroidism and ophthalmopathy. TCR beta CDR3 regions were amplified from RNA. First-round RT-PCR with HTBI primers amplified the TCR CDR3 region. Via MiXCR, TCRdb re-called the multiplex PCR reads, giving one row per CDR3 protein. There are approximately 590,000 distinct CDR3 sequences in the sample; 40% to 55% occur only once, and 6.5% to 9% lies in the top ten. The specimen was peripheral blood or thyroid tissue (not recorded which). The receptors were gathered from a woman between 18 and 29 years old with Graves' hyperthyroidism.

The chain combines TRBV6-2 or TRBV6-3 with TRBJ2-2, with D maybe TRBD2 (5 bases). From germline, CDR1 is MNHEY and CDR2 SVGEGT. Trimming pared 2 bases from V and 8 bases from J, leaving 12 bases between. The CDR3 totals 14 residues. The CDR3 is CASSYGGDPGELFF. CDR3 bases: TGTGCCAGCAGTTACGGAGGCGATCCGGGGGAGCTGTTTTTT.

The table lists this clonotype with a few counts. The chain combines TRBV2 with TRBJ1-1, with TRBD1 identical over 10 bases. The CDR3 loop spans 14 amino acids. J gave up 5 bases and V 4 bases, and 4 bases lay outside the gene matches. Germline assignment: CDR1 SNHLY and CDR2 FYNNEI. CDR3 loop: CASSAGQGRTEAFF. As DNA, the CDR3 is TGTGCCAGCAGTGCGGGACAGGGGCGGACTGAAGCTTTCTTT.

The chain uses TRBV10-1 and TRBJ2-7; D uncertain. Trimming removed 8 bases from V and 5 bases from J, with 10 bases in between. Per the germline V gene, CDR1 is WNHNN and CDR2 is SYGVQD (reference sequence). The CDR3 extends over 11 amino acids. The DNA of the CDR3 is TGCGCCAGCGGTACGGCTAACGAGCAGTACTTC. Translating it yields CASGTANEQYF.

In its sample, this clonotype was seen a few times. V is TRBV5-4 and J is TRBJ2-5, with D uncertain. Germline assignment: CDR1 SGHNT and CDR2 YYREEE (reference sequence). The CDR3 extends over 14 amino acids. V was clipped by 6 bases and J by 1 base, with 13 bases between them. CDR3 DNA: TGTGCCAGCACCAGATTCGGAGTCCAAGAGACCCAGTACTTC. It codes for CASTRFGVQETQYF.

Ten or more counts support this clonotype. V and J are TRBV2 and TRBJ1-4, with D hard to call. V shed 3 bases and J shed 6 bases, with 11 bases lying between them. Germline values: CDR1 SNHLY, CDR2 FYNNEI. The CDR3 covers 14 residues. The CDR3 bases are TGTGCCAGCAGTGATGGGAGGAATGATGAAAAACTGTTTTTT. Protein: CASSDGRNDEKLFF.

A remark on this clonotype: This may come from a read error, since a much larger clone is one base off. The chain uses TRBV29-1 and TRBJ1-2; D possibly corresponds to TRBD1 (6 bases). This CDR3 is built from 16 residues. Per the germline V gene, CDR1 is SQVTM and CDR2 is ANQGSEA. Written as DNA, the CDR3 is TGCAGCGTTGATGGGGGGGCCCGAGGAGCTAACTATGGCCACACCTTC. As protein: CSVDGGARGANYGHTF.

V usage is TRBV7-6 and J usage is TRBJ2-7; 11 nucleotides align to TRBD2. J lost 1 base, V lost 2 bases, and 7 bases had no gene match. CDR3 length: 17 residues. Per the germline V gene, CDR1 is SGHVS and CDR2 is FNYEAQ. The CDR3 loop is CASSLMGASGRSYEQYF. CDR3 sequence (DNA): TGTGCCAGCAGCTTAATGGGGGCTAGCGGGAGGTCCTACGAGCAGTACTTC.

This clonotype was counted only a few times. The genes are TRBV11-3 and TRBJ1-4, with D unclear. Trimming shortened V by 3 bases and J by 2 bases, and 7 bases separated the two germline ends. Germline V gene sequence: CDR1 SGHNT, CDR2 YENEEA. This CDR3 has 14 residues. The DNA of the CDR3 is TGTGCCAGCAGCTTCGGACTCACTAATGAAAAACTGTTTTTT. It codes for CASSFGLTNEKLFF.

This clonotype was observed a handful of times. At one boundary the junction diverges from the germline segment, which might be a read error. The chain has TRBV2 and TRBJ1-2; tentative D call: TRBD1 (5 bases). CDR3 length: 14 residues. Germline V CDR1 and CDR2: SNHLY, FYNNEI. DNA of the CDR3: TGCGCCAGCAGCCAAGGGGTCAGCGAATATGGCTACACCTTC. It specifies CASSQGVSEYGYTF.

The gene calls are TRBV5-1 and TRBJ2-7; D is perhaps TRBD1 or TRBD2 (5 bases each). Germline V gives CDR1 SGHRS, CDR2 YFSETQ. Trimming pared 1 base from V and 3 bases from J, leaving 14 bases between. This CDR3 region has 15 residues. Here the CDR3 DNA reads TGCGCCAGCAGCTTGTCCGGTGGGGGTGGCTACGAGCAGTACTTC. As protein: CASSLSGGGGYEQYF.

This clonotype was found many times. The chain joins TRBV2 to TRBJ1-3; D unclear. In germline, CDR1 is SNHLY, CDR2 FYNNEI. V lost 3 bases and J 8 bases, leaving 8 bases between the germline ends. The CDR3 loop spans 12 amino acids. The DNA of the CDR3 is TGTGCCAGCAGTGAGGTTGTTTACACCATATATTTT. This translates into CASSEVVYTIYF.

This clonotype is deemed medium-sized (0.01 to 0.1%). The gene calls are TRBV2 and TRBJ2-7, with 12 nucleotides matching TRBD2. This CDR3 contains 13 residues. V lost 5 bases, J lost 9 bases, and 5 bases stayed unmatched. Germline V gene lookup returns CDR1 SNHLY and CDR2 FYNNEI. In nucleotides, the CDR3 is TGTGCCAGCAGTAGGACTAGCGGGGAGTGGCAGTACTTC. Protein: CASSRTSGEWQYF. Full variable domain (remainder filled in from reference TRBV2 and TRBJ2-7): EPEVTQTPSHQVTQMGQEVILRCVPISNHLYFYWYRQILGQKVEFLVSFYNNEISEKSEIFDDQFSVERPDGSNFTLKIRSTKLEDSAMYFCASSRTSGEWQYFGPGTRLTVT.

The rearrangement uses TRBV2 and TRBJ1-3; no clear D gene. CDR3 length: 15 residues. V dropped 4 bases and J dropped 8 bases, with 18 bases sitting between them. Per germline, CDR1 SNHLY and CDR2 FYNNEI. This CDR3 reads CASSGQEDYGYTIYF. Written as DNA, the CDR3 is TGTGCCAGCAGTGGTCAGGAGGACTATGGCTACACCATATATTTT.

Details on this clonotype: Mismatch with germline at one junction end may stem from a read error. The chain joins TRBV10-3 to TRBJ1-2; a possible D gene is TRBD1 (5 bases). The length of the CDR3 is 14 residues. CDR1 and CDR2 (germline): ENHRY, SYGVKD. CDR3 sequence (DNA): TGTGCCAGCAGTGAACCGGGGGAGAACTATGGCTACACCTTC. Translating it yields CASSEPGENYGYTF.